This T cell receptor (beta chain) appears in the sequencing data of a study of T cell responses to AZD1222 COVID-19 vaccine. Pooled in the analysis were second doses at about 4 or about 12 weeks. The V end was cut by 6 bases, the J end by 4 bases, with 18 bases between. The CDR3 covers 15 residues. CDR1 is SGHTA, CDR2 FQGNSA, per germline. Produced via immunoSEQ multiplex PCR; TCRdb's table is partial and in-frame only. The sample carries some 45,000 clones, roughly 87% recorded once. In the case of this clone: Its antigen is as yet unknown.

General study findings and limits: Clonal diversity may have been underestimated, and the donors were mostly white British, with more females than males. In all cases, repertoires were sampled only after the peak T cell response.

The starting material was peripheral blood, obtained 28 days after the second AZD1222 dose. The TCR originated in an adult who received the AZD1222 COVID-19 vaccine. V gene TRBV7-2 combines with J gene TRBJ1-1; possible D gene TRBD1, 5 bases. CDR3 DNA: TGTGCCAGCAGGCCCTTGCGAGGGGCGAGCACTGAAGCTTTCTTT. Protein product: CASRPLRGASTEAFF.